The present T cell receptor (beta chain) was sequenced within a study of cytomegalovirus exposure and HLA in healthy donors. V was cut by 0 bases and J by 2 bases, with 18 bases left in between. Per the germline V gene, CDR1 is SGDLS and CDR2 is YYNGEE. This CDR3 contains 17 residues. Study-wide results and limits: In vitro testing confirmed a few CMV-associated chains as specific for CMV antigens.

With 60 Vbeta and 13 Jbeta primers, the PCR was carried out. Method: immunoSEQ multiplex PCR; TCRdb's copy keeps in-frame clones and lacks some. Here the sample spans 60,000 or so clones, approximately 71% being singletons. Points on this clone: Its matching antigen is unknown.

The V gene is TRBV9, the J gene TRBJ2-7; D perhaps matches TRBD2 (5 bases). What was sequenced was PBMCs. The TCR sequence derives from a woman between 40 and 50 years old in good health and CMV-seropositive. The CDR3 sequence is CASSVGDATGGTYEQYF. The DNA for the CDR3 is TGTGCCAGCAGCGTAGGAGACGCCACTGGAGGAACCTACGAGCAGTACTTC.